This T cell receptor beta chain was captured in a study of shared clonotypes between healthy human individuals. Remarks on this clone: What it binds is unknown.

It was across several immunoSEQ plates that each subset's genomic DNA was evenly split. Original methodology: Sequence data from immunoSEQ were junction-only and lacked quality scores; consequently, filtering differed. Assay: immunoSEQ multiplex PCR; the TCRdb copy retains only in-frame clones and omits some. V, J and clone size were drawn from that table, and D and trimming were deduced from the DNA. The sample holds hundreds of thousands of clones, approximately 95% seen once. Germline V CDR1 and CDR2: SGDLS, YYNGEE. The CDR3 has 15 amino acids. V lost 4 bases to trimming and J lost 5 bases, with 15 bases between them. Overall study findings and caveats: Depth was large, yet rarefaction showed that sorted-subset sequencing was incomplete. Few donors restricted represented genetic and exposure-history diversity.

The J gene is TRBJ2-2, the V gene TRBV9, with D possibly matching TRBD2 (6 bases). The sample taken for sequencing was naive CD4+ T cells sorted from blood. The subset was: CD45RA+ positively selected. The source is a woman under 40 in good health. The CDR3 sequence: CASSPRTSYTGELFF. For the CDR3, the DNA is TGTGCCAGCAGCCCGAGAACTAGCTATACCGGGGAGCTGTTTTTT. The whole variable domain, remainder taken from reference TRBV9 and TRBJ2-2, is DSGVTQTPKHLITATGQRVTLRCSPRSGDLSVYWYQQSLDQGLQFLIQYYNGEERAKGNILERFSAQQFPDLHSELNLSSLELGDSALYFCASSPRTSYTGELFFGEGSRLTVL.